The present entry profiles one T cell receptor (beta chain) with its context. This clone was seen a single time. What this receptor recognizes is not known. Base qualities are not recorded, but no much larger clone differs from it by a single base. This entry is derived from a study of shared T cell receptors in the human thymus listed by TCRdb under 2021. Broadly, across the study: The study investigated the way shared, self-reactive T-cell receptor alpha chains are produced in the human thymus.

Library prep was done by the immunoSEQ multiplex PCR assay. In its TCRdb copy, this immuneACCESS table keeps in-frame sequences only and misses some clones. Where compared with another copy, unresolved V genes explain less than half of these, and the others have no known cause. This sample comprises hundreds of thousands of clones, roughly 94% of them detected only once. The ten largest clonotypes hold 0.015% to 0.02% of the sample. The CDR3 goes from the cysteine to the phenylalanine over 17 residues. Of all the DNA, just the CDR3 is kept, 51 bases in frame from base 1. V is reduced by 1 base and J by 3 bases, leaving a spacing of 20 bases between them. CDR1 is given as SGHNT and CDR2 as YYREEE, both from the germline V gene (reference sequence).

Sequenced material: thymocytes. The V gene is TRBV5-4 and the J gene is TRBJ2-7; the D gene may be TRBD1 or TRBD2, since each aligns over 5 bases. This TCR was sampled from a human donor. The nucleotide sequence reads TGTGCCAGCAGCTTGCGACGGGATATCGGCGGACACTACGAGCAGTACTTC. Translated, this gives CASSLRRDIGGHYEQYF.